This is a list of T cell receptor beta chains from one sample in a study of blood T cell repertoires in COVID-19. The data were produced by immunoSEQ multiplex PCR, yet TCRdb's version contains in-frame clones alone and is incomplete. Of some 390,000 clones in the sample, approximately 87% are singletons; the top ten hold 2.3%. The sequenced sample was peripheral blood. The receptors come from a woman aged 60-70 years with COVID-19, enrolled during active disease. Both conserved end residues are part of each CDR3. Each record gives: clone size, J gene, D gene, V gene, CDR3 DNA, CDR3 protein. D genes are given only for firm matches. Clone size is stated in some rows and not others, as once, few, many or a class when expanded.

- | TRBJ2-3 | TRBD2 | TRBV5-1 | TGCGCCAGCAGCTTGGGGCTAGCGGGTCGGAGCACAGATACGCAGTATTTT | CASSLGLAGRSTDTQYF
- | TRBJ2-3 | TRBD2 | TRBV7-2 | TGTGCCAGCAGCCACGAACTAGCGTCGGGGACAGATACGCAGTATTTT | CASSHELASGTDTQYF
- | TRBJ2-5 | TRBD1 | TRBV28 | TGTGCCGTAACCTCGAGGGGGCTCGGGGAGACCCAGTACTTC | CAVTSRGLGETQYF
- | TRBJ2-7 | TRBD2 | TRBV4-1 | TGCGCCAGCAGCCAAGGCCAACCGGGGGAGGGCTACGAGCAGTACTTC | CASSQGQPGEGYEQYF
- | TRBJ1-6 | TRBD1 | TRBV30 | TGTGCCTGGAGCCCGAAGGGGGCTCGATATAATTCACCCCTCCACTTT | CAWSPKGARYNSPLHF
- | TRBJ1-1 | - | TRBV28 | TGTGCCAGCAGGTCCCACGGGGGAAAGAACACTGAAGCTTTCTTT | CASRSHGGKNTEAFF
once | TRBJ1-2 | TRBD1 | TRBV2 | TGTGCCAGCACTCGACAGGGCGGTGGCTACACCTTC | CASTRQGGGYTF
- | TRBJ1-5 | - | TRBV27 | TGTGCCAGCAGCCCTATGTCCGGGCAGCCCCAGCATTTT | CASSPMSGQPQHF
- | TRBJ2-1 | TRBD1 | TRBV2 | TGTGCCAGCAGTGACTACAGGGGCTCCTACAATGAGCAGTTCTTC | CASSDYRGSYNEQFF
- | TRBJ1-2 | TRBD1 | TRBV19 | TGTGCCAGTACCATAACAGGGGGCAGCTACACCTTC | CASTITGGSYTF
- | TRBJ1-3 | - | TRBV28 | TGTGCCAGCAGTTTACAGGGGCGGGGGGCATACACCATATATTTT | CASSLQGRGAYTIYF
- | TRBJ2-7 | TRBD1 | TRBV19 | TGTGCCAGTTCCGACAGGGGGGAACTCTACGAGCAGTACTTC | CASSDRGELYEQYF
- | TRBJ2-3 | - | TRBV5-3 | TGTGCCAGAAGGGAGTTGGTAGCGGGCACAGATACGCAGTATTTT | CARRELVAGTDTQYF
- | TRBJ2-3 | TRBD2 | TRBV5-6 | TGTGCCAGCAGCTTGGCCAGCGGGGGAGATACGCAGTATTTT | CASSLASGGDTQYF
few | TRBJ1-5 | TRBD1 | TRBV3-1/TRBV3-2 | TGTGCCAGCAGCCAAATCCAGGGGGTTCAGCCCCAGCATTTT | CASSQIQGVQPQHF
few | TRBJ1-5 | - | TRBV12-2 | TGTGCAAGTCGCTTATTTCGAGGACAGAGCAATCAGCCCCAGCATTTT | CASRLFRGQSNQPQHF
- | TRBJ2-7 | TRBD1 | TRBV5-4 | TGTGCCAGCGGACAGGGGTACGAGCAGTACTTC | CASGQGYEQYF
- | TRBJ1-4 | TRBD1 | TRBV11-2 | TGTGCCAGCAGCCTTGGGACAGCCGATGAAAAACTGTTTTTT | CASSLGTADEKLFF
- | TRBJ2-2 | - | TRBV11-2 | TGTGCCAGCAGCTTAGGGGGAGGAAGGGGGAACACCGGGGAGCTGTTTTTT | CASSLGGGRGNTGELFF
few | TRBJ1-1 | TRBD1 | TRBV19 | TGTGCCAGTAAGAGGGACAGGGTAGTTAGCACTGAAGCTTTCTTT | CASKRDRVVSTEAFF
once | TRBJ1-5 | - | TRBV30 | TGTGCCTGGAGTGTACAATGGGCAGGGCAGTATAGCAATCAGCCCCAGCATTTT | CAWSVQWAGQYSNQPQHF
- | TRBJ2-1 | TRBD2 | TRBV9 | TGTGCCAGCAGCGTAGTTAGCGGGGGGATTGATGAGCAGTTCTTC | CASSVVSGGIDEQFF
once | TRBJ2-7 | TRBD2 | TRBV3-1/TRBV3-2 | TGTGCCAGCAGCCAAGAAACTCGCGGGGGTTACGAGCAGTACTTC | CASSQETRGGYEQYF
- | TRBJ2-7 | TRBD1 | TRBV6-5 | TGTGCCAGCAGTTTTGGGACAGGGGACTACGAGCAGTACTTC | CASSFGTGDYEQYF
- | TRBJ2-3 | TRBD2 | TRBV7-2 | TGTGCCAGCAGCCCGACTAGCGGGGGGGCCGTAACAGATACGCAGTATTTT | CASSPTSGGAVTDTQYF
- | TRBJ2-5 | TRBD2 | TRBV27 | TGTGCCAGCAGTCCCGATGGACTAGAGTTGGAGACCCAGTACTTC | CASSPDGLELETQYF
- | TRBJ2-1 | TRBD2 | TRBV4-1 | TGCGCCAGCAGCCAAGATAGGAGCGGGGGGGTGTTTGAGCAGTTCTTC | CASSQDRSGGVFEQFF
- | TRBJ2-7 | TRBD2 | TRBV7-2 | TGTGCCAGCAGCCCCCTAGCGGGGGTTACCTACGAGCAGTACTTC | CASSPLAGVTYEQYF
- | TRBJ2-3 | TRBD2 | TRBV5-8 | TGTGCCAGCAGGTCCGGGACTAGCCTCACAGATACGCAGTATTTT | CASRSGTSLTDTQYF
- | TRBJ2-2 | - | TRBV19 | TGTGCCAGTACCAATCAGGGGAGGGCGAACACCGGGGAGCTGTTTTTT | CASTNQGRANTGELFF
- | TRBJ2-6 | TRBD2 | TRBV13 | TGTGCCAGCAGCTTAGTGGGAGCGGGGGGGATCTCTGGGGCCAACGTCCTGACTTTC | CASSLVGAGGISGANVLTF
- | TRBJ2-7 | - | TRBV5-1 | TGCGCCAGCAGGTTGAGGGAGGGGGAAGATAAGCAGTACTTC | CASRLREGEDKQYF
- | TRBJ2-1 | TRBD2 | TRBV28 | TGTGCCAGCAGTTTACTGGCGGGGGGGCGGCGTTTCAATGAGCAGTTCTTC | CASSLLAGGRRFNEQFF
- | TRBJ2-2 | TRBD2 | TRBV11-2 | TGTGCCAGCAGCTTAGATAGGCTAGCGGGAGCTAACACCGGGGAGCTGTTTTTT | CASSLDRLAGANTGELFF
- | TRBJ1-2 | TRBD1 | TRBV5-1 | TGCGCCAGCAGCTTGGGGGGACAGGGCTGGTATGGCTACACCTTC | CASSLGGQGWYGYTF
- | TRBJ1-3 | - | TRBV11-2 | TGTGCCAGCAGCCCTGGGGGCGTTTCTGGCTCTGGAAACACCATATATTTT | CASSPGGVSGSGNTIYF
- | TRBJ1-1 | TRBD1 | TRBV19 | TGTGCCAGTAGTAGAGGGACAGGCGAAGTGGGTACTGAAGCTTTCTTT | CASSRGTGEVGTEAFF
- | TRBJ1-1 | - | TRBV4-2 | TGTGCCAGCAGCCAAGGAGGGGGAAGGACTGAAGCTTTCTTT | CASSQGGGRTEAFF
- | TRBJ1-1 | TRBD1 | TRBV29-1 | TGCAGCGTAAGAACCGGGACAGAGAACACTGAAGCTTTCTTT | CSVRTGTENTEAFF
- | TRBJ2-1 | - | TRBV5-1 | TGCGCCAGCAGCTTTACTTACCACGGTAGTGCTGAGCAGTTCTTC | CASSFTYHGSAEQFF
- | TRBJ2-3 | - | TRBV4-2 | TGTGCCAGCAGCCAAGCCGGCGGGGACACAGATACGCAGTATTTT | CASSQAGGDTDTQYF
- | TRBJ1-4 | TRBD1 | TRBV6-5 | TGTGCCAGTCAGGGGGCGACTAATGAAAAACTGTTTTTT | CASQGATNEKLFF